These T cell receptor beta chains were read from a single sample in a study of T cells after posttransplantation cyclophosphamide. The data were produced by immunoSEQ multiplex PCR, yet TCRdb's version contains in-frame clones alone and is incomplete. The profile shows tens of thousands of clones, around 91% of them singletons. Source: PBMCs, taken around 60 days after allogeneic stem cell transplant with posttransplant cyclophosphamide. The receptors come from a male patient aged 55 to 70 who received an allogeneic stem cell transplant from a related donor and was CMV-positive. The graft donor may have given rise to some T cells. Each CDR3 is given with its conserved first and last residue. A D gene is named only where the DNA matches it firmly. Clone size is not always given. Where it is, it says once, few, many or a class for expanded clones.

j_gene,abundance,d_gene,v_gene,CDR3aa,CDR3nt
TRBJ2-3,.,.,TRBV7-9,CASIRGVGGGTDTQYF,TGTGCCAGCATCCGAGGAGTAGGGGGGGGCACAGATACGCAGTATTTT
TRBJ1-3,.,TRBD1,TRBV7-2,CASSRVEVYLGTGGTIYF,TGTGCCAGCAGCCGAGTAGAAGTGTATTTGGGGACAGGGGGCACCATATATTTT
TRBJ1-6,.,TRBD1,TRBV7-2,CASSFRGTGRNSPLHF,TGTGCCAGCAGCTTCCGCGGGACAGGTCGTAATTCACCCCTCCACTTT
TRBJ2-1,.,.,TRBV10-1,CASSERHYNEQFF,TGCGCCAGCAGTGAACGACATTACAATGAGCAGTTCTTC
TRBJ1-3,.,.,TRBV6-5,CASSLSQVVSGNTIYF,TGTGCCAGCAGTTTATCCCAGGTGGTATCTGGAAACACCATATATTTT
TRBJ1-4,.,TRBD1,TRBV29-1,CSARGLNEKLFF,TGCAGCGCCAGGGGGCTTAATGAAAAACTGTTTTTT
TRBJ1-1,.,.,TRBV15,CATSRGGEMNTEAFF,TGTGCCACCAGCAGAGGGGGGGAAATGAACACTGAAGCTTTCTTT
TRBJ1-2,.,.,TRBV5-6,CASTLEGGGYTF,TGTGCCAGCACCTTAGAAGGGGGTGGCTACACCTTC
TRBJ2-3,.,.,TRBV25-1,CASSDRSTDTQYF,TGTGCCAGCAGTGACAGGAGCACAGATACGCAGTATTTT
TRBJ2-2,few,.,TRBV14,CASSQVAVGELFF,TGTGCCAGCAGCCAAGTAGCAGTCGGGGAGCTGTTTTTT
TRBJ1-2,.,.,TRBV18,CASSSEGSVNHGYTF,TGTGCCAGCTCTTCGGAGGGGAGTGTTAATCATGGCTACACCTTC
TRBJ1-1,.,.,TRBV5-4,CASGPQGNTEAFF,TGTGCCAGCGGACCTCAGGGGAACACTGAAGCTTTCTTT
TRBJ1-5,.,TRBD1,TRBV30,CAWDRGGNNQPQHF,TGTGCCTGGGACAGGGGAGGGAACAATCAGCCCCAGCATTTT
TRBJ1-1,.,TRBD1,TRBV10-3,CAIRDRDRGMNTEAFF,TGTGCCATCAGAGACCGGGACAGGGGCATGAACACTGAAGCTTTCTTT
TRBJ2-5,once,.,TRBV18,CASSPSSGQFQETQYF,TGTGCCAGCTCACCATCCTCGGGACAATTTCAAGAGACCCAGTACTTC
TRBJ2-1,.,.,TRBV5-8,CASSPHQYNEQFF,TGTGCCAGCAGCCCACACCAGTACAATGAGCAGTTCTTC
TRBJ2-5,.,TRBD2,TRBV7-9,CASSPGGPHQETQYF,TGTGCCAGCAGCCCGGGGGGGCCCCACCAAGAGACCCAGTACTTC
TRBJ1-2,.,.,TRBV30,CAWSVQGNGYTF,TGTGCCTGGAGTGTTCAGGGAAATGGCTACACCTTC
TRBJ2-1,.,TRBD2,TRBV7-9,CASSSQRERGAGNEQFF,TGTGCCAGCAGCTCGCAACGGGAGCGGGGGGCGGGCAATGAGCAGTTCTTC
TRBJ2-3,.,.,TRBV19,CASKVVGASTDTQYF,TGTGCCAGTAAGGTGGTGGGGGCGAGCACAGATACGCAGTATTTT
TRBJ1-2,.,.,TRBV19,CASSIWERNYGYTF,TGTGCCAGTAGTATTTGGGAGAGGAACTATGGCTACACCTTC
TRBJ1-1,once,.,TRBV2,CASIRYRVTEAFF,TGTGCCAGCATCCGGTACAGGGTAACTGAAGCTTTCTTT
TRBJ2-3,.,TRBD2,TRBV5-1,CASSLDGGAVADTQYF,TGCGCCAGCAGCTTGGACGGGGGGGCCGTTGCAGATACGCAGTATTTT
TRBJ2-7,.,.,TRBV15,CATSRDRSYEQYF,TGTGCCACCAGCAGAGATCGCTCCTACGAGCAGTACTTC
TRBJ2-1,.,TRBD1,TRBV29-1,CSVRQGESYNEQFF,TGCAGCGTTCGACAGGGGGAATCCTACAATGAGCAGTTCTTC
TRBJ2-5,.,.,TRBV6-6,CASRSLTVQETQYF,TGTGCCAGCAGATCACTGACAGTACAAGAGACCCAGTACTTC
TRBJ1-2,.,TRBD1,TRBV7-2,CASRQGQGRGRWNYGYTF,TGTGCCAGCAGACAGGGACAGGGGAGAGGTCGGTGGAACTATGGCTACACCTTC
TRBJ2-7,.,.,TRBV27,CASSMTGYEQYF,TGTGCCAGCAGTATGACAGGCTACGAGCAGTACTTC
TRBJ1-1,.,TRBD1,TRBV9,CASSDGAGTGVDTEAFF,TGTGCCAGCAGCGACGGGGCAGGAACAGGGGTGGACACTGAAGCTTTCTTT
TRBJ1-6,.,.,TRBV6-1,CASSEQGHGPLHF,TGTGCCAGCAGTGAACAGGGCCATGGGCCCCTCCACTTT
TRBJ2-7,.,.,TRBV29-1,CSVEAGGYEQYF,TGCAGCGTTGAGGCGGGCGGCTACGAGCAGTACTTC
TRBJ1-5,.,.,TRBV6-6,CASRCLHSGYNQPQHF,TGTGCCAGCAGATGTCTCCACTCGGGATATAATCAGCCCCAGCATTTT
TRBJ1-2,few,.,TRBV2,CASSDRYGYTF,TGTGCCAGCAGTGATCGCTATGGCTACACCTTC
TRBJ1-6,.,TRBD1,TRBV7-9,CASSDRGYNSPLHF,TGTGCCAGCAGCGACAGGGGATATAATTCACCCCTCCACTTT
TRBJ1-3,.,.,TRBV19,CAPNGGNTIYF,TGTGCCCCCAACGGCGGGAACACCATATATTTT
TRBJ1-2,once,TRBD1,TRBV6-1,CASRGTGTGTGGYTF,TGTGCCAGCAGGGGGACCGGGACAGGGACGGGTGGCTACACCTTC
TRBJ1-5,.,TRBD1,TRBV2,CASRRDRGFNQPQHF,TGTGCCAGCAGGAGGGACAGGGGTTTCAATCAGCCCCAGCATTTT
TRBJ1-2,.,TRBD1,TRBV5-6,CASSSGTGGSVTF,TGTGCCAGCAGCTCCGGGACAGGGGGGTCGGTCACCTTC
TRBJ1-6,.,TRBD1,TRBV2,CASSDRGGNSPLHF,TGTGCCAGCAGCGACAGGGGCGGGAATTCACCCCTCCACTTT
TRBJ1-2,.,.,TRBV10-3,CAISEPSRGGNNYGYTF,TGTGCCATCAGTGAGCCCAGCCGGGGGGGGAACAACTATGGCTACACCTTC
TRBJ1-6,.,.,TRBV6-1,CASSDSLFLLHF,TGTGCCAGCAGTGATAGCCTCTTTCTCCTCCACTTT
TRBJ1-1,.,.,TRBV9,CASSVVSGSAFF,TGTGCCAGCAGCGTAGTTTCGGGGTCGGCTTTCTTT
TRBJ2-2,.,.,TRBV28,CASSPYRDTGELFF,TGTGCCAGCAGTCCCTACAGGGATACCGGGGAGCTGTTTTTT
TRBJ1-2,.,.,TRBV9,CASSVDLGQAYGYTF,TGTGCCAGCAGCGTAGATTTGGGACAAGCTTATGGCTACACCTTC
TRBJ2-7,.,TRBD1,TRBV5-4,CASSPGGFDLTYEQYF,TGTGCCAGCAGCCCAGGGGGCTTCGATCTAACCTACGAGCAGTACTTC
TRBJ2-2,.,TRBD2,TRBV27,CASGLWGGVGTGELFF,TGTGCCAGCGGACTATGGGGGGGAGTCGGAACCGGGGAGCTGTTTTTT
TRBJ1-2,.,.,TRBV30,CAWRSGGAVFSYTF,TGTGCCTGGAGGTCAGGTGGGGCTGTCTTTAGCTACACCTTC
TRBJ1-5,.,.,TRBV15,CATSRDYEGGQPQHF,TGTGCCACCAGCAGAGATTACGAGGGAGGACAGCCCCAGCATTTT
TRBJ1-1,.,TRBD1,TRBV7-9,CASSAGTGLNTEAFF,TGTGCCAGCAGTGCAGGGACAGGGCTTAACACTGAAGCTTTCTTT
TRBJ2-3,.,TRBD1,TRBV7-2,CASSFPYRRQGASTDTQYF,TGTGCCAGCAGCTTCCCTTACCGTAGACAGGGTGCATCCACAGATACGCAGTATTTT
TRBJ1-6,.,.,TRBV10-3,CAISYRASDSPLHF,TGTGCCATCAGCTACAGGGCCTCTGACTCACCCCTCCACTTT
TRBJ1-1,.,.,TRBV21-1,CASFNRATEAFF,TGTGCCAGCTTCAACAGGGCCACTGAAGCTTTCTTT
TRBJ1-5,.,TRBD1,TRBV4-1,CASSQGLGGAGPRQPQHF,TGCGCCAGCAGCCAAGGTCTAGGGGGCGCGGGCCCAAGGCAGCCCCAGCATTTT
TRBJ2-3,.,.,TRBV2,CASSAQRPTDTQYF,TGTGCCAGCAGTGCTCAGCGGCCCACAGATACGCAGTATTTT
TRBJ1-3,.,.,TRBV4-2,CASSQNPVGPGNTIYF,TGTGCCAGCAGCCAAAACCCCGTCGGTCCTGGAAACACCATATATTTT
TRBJ1-4,.,.,TRBV29-1,CSVDGGWEEKLFF,TGCAGCGTTGACGGAGGGTGGGAGGAAAAACTGTTTTTT
TRBJ2-2,.,TRBD2,TRBV9,CASSVPLAGGLTGELFF,TGTGCCAGCAGCGTCCCACTAGCGGGGGGGCTCACCGGGGAGCTGTTTTTT